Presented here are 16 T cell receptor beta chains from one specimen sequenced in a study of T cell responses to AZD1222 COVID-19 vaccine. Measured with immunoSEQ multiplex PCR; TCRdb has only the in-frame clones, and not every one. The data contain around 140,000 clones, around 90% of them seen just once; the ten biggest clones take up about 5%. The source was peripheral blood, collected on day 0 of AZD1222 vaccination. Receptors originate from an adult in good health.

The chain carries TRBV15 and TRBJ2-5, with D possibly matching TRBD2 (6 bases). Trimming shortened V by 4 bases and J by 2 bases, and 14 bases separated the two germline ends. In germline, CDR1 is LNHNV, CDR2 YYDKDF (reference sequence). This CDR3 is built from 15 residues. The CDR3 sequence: CATSIGGAYQETQYF. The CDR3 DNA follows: TGTGCCACCAGCATAGGAGGGGCATATCAAGAGACCCAGTACTTC.

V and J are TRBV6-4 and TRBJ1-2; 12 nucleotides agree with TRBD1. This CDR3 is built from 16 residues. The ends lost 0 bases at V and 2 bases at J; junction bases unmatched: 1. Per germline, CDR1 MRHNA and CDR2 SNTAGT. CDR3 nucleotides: TGTGCCAGCAGTGACTCTGGGACAGGGGGCAACTATGGCTACACCTTC. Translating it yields CASSDSGTGGNYGYTF.

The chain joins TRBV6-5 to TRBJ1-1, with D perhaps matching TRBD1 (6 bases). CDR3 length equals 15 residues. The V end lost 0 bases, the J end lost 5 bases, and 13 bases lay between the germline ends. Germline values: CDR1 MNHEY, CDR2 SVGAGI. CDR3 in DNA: TGTGCCAGCAGTTACTCCCGGGGGGCGAAGACTGAAGCTTTCTTT. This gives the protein CASSYSRGAKTEAFF.

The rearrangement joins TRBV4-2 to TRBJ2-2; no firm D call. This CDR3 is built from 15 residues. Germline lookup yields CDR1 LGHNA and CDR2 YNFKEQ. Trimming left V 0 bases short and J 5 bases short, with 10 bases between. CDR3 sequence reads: CASSQENEETGELFF. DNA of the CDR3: TGTGCCAGCAGCCAAGAGAACGAGGAAACCGGGGAGCTGTTTTTT.

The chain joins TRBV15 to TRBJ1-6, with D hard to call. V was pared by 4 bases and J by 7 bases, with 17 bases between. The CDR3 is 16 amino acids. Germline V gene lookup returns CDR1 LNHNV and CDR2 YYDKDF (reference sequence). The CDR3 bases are TGTGCCACCAGCACTTTGCGGCCCTTTGAAAATTCACCCCTCCACTTT. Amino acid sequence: CATSTLRPFENSPLHF.

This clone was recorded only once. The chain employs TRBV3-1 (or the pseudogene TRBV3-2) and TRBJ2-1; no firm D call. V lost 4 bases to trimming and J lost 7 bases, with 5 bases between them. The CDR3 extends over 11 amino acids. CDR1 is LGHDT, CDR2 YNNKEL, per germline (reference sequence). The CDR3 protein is CASSRRNEQFF. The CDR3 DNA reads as TGTGCCAGCAGCCGGCGTAATGAGCAGTTCTTC.

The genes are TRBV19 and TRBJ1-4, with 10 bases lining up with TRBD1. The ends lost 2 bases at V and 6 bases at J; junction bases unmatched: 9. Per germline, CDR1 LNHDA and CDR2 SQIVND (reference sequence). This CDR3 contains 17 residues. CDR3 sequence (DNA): TGTGCCAGTAGTATATCGTTTTCCGGGACAGGGGATGAAAAACTGTTTTTT. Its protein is CASSISFSGTGDEKLFF.

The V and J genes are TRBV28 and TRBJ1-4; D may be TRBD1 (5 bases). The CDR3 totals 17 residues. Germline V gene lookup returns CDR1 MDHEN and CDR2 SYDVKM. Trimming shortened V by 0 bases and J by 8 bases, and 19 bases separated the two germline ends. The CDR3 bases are TGTGCCAGCAGTTTATGGGCCGGGGGGTCGGTGGGGGAAAAACTGTTTTTT. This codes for CASSLWAGGSVGEKLFF.

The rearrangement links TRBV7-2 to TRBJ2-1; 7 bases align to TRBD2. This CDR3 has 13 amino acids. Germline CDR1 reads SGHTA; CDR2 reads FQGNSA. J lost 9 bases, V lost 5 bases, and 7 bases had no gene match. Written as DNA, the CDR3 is TGTGCCAGCAGCCCTGGAGCGGGGCCTGAGCAGTTCTTC. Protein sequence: CASSPGAGPEQFF.

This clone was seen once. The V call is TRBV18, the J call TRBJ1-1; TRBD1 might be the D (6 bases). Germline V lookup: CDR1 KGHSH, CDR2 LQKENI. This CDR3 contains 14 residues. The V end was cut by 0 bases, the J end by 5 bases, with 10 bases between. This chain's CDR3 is CASSPPQGWTEAFF. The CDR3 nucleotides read TGTGCCAGCTCACCACCGCAGGGGTGGACTGAAGCTTTCTTT.

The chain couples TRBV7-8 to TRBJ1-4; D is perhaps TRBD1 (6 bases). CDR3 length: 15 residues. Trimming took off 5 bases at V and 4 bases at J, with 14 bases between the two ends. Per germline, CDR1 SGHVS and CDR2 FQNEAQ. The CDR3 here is CASSANRDRNEKLFF. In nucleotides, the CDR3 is TGTGCCAGCAGCGCTAACAGGGATCGTAATGAAAAACTGTTTTTT.

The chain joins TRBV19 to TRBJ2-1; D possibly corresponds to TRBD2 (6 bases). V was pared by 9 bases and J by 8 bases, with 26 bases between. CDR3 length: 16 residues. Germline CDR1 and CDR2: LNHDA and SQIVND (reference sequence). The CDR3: CASNQIGGDHGYEQFF. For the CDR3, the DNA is TGTGCCAGCAACCAAATAGGAGGGGACCATGGTTATGAGCAGTTCTTC. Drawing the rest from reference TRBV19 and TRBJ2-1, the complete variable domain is DGGITQSPKYLFRKEGQNVTLSCEQNLNHDAMYWYRQDPGQGLRLIYYSQIVNDFQKGDIAEGYSVSREKKESFPLTVTSAQKNPTAFYLCASNQIGGDHGYEQFFGPGTRLTVL.

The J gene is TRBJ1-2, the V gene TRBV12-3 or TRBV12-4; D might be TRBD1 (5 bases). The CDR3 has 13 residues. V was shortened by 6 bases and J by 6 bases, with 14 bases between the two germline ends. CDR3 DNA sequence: TGTGCCAGCAGCTACACAGGATCTGATGGCTACACCTTC. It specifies CASSYTGSDGYTF.

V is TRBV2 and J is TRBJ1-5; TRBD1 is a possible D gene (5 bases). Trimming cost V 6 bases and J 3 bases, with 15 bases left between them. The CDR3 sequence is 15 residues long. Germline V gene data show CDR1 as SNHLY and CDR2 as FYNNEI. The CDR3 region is CASRGTSLPNQPQHF. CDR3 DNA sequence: TGTGCCAGCAGGGGGACCTCACTACCCAATCAGCCCCAGCATTTT. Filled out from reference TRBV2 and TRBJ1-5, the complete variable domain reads EPEVTQTPSHQVTQMGQEVILRCVPISNHLYFYWYRQILGQKVEFLVSFYNNEISEKSEIFDDQFSVERPDGSNFTLKIRSTKLEDSAMYFCASRGTSLPNQPQHFGDGTRLSIL.

CDR3 nucleotide sequence: TGTGCCAGCAGTGACCCTTTGGCAACAAATAATTCACCCCTCCACTTT. This translates into CASSDPLATNNSPLHF. The chain couples TRBV25-1 to TRBJ1-6; the D is unclear. There are 16 residues in the CDR3. Deletions cut 3 bases from V and 5 bases from J, with 14 bases between. The germline V gene has CDR1 MGHDK and CDR2 SYGVNS.

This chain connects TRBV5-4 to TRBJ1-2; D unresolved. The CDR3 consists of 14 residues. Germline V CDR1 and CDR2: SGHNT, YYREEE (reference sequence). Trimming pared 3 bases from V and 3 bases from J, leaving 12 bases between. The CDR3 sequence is CASSSGKQDYGYTF. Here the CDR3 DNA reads TGTGCCAGCAGCTCCGGCAAGCAGGACTATGGCTACACCTTC.